Below, 2 T cell receptor beta chains from the same sample are listed, as sequenced in a study of CD8+ T cells in alopecia areata. Sampling of alopecia areata patients yielded lesional scalp punch biopsies as well as peripheral blood. It was cDNA, reverse transcribed from extracted RNA, that served as the sequencing template. TCRdb's table, derived via immunoSEQ multiplex PCR, lists solely in-frame clones and lacks some. Altogether approximately 12,000 clones are present, roughly 57% being singletons, with the ten largest covering around an eighth. The source material was skin. These receptors originate from a human donor with alopecia areata.

This chain connects TRBV4-3 to TRBJ1-1; D might be TRBD1 (6 bases). CDR3 length: 14 residues. Germline-derived CDR1 and CDR2 are LGHNA and YSLEER. Trimming removed 7 bases at V and 1 base at J, with 13 bases between. CDR3 sequence: CASNRGGPNTEAFF. The CDR3 coding sequence is TGCGCCAGCAATCGTGGGGGCCCGAACACTGAAGCTTTCTTT.

The chain combines TRBV11-2 with TRBJ2-2, with a possible D match to TRBD2 (6 bases). Germline values: CDR1 SGHAT, CDR2 FQNNGV. The ends were cut back, 4 bases at V and 1 base at J, with 13 bases in the middle. This CDR3 has 16 amino acids. In DNA form, the CDR3 reads TGTGCCAGCAGCTCCTCGGGACTTAGGAACACCGGGGAGCTGTTTTTT. Protein: CASSSSGLRNTGELFF.